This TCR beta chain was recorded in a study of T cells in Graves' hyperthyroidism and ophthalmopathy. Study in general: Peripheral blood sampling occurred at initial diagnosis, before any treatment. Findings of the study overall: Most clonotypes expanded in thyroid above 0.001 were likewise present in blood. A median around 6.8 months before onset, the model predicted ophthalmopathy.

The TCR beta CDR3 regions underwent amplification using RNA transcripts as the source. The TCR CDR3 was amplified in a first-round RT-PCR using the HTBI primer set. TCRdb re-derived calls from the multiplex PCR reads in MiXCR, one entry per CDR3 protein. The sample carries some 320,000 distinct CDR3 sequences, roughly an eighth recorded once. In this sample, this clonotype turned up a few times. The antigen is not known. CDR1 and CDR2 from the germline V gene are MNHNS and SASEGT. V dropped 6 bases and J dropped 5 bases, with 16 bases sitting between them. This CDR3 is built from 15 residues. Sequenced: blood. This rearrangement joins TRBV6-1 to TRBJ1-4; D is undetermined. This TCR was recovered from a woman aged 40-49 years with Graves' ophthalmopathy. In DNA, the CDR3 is TGTGCCAGCAGCCGAAGGGAGGCGGGGAATGAAAAACTGTTTTTT. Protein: CASSRREAGNEKLFF.